Listed here is a single T cell receptor beta chain. Its antigen is still unknown. A read error may account for a junction end that differs from germline. The library was generated by PCR. Instrument used: Illumina HiSeq 4000. High-throughput sequencing was used to profile the CDR3 region of the TCR beta-chain in every patient. In the authors' own workflow: The researchers built a classifier to tell apart papillary thyroid cancer patients with distant metastasis, based on CDR3 differences among clinicopathological groups. To measure repertoire diversity the researchers used the Shannon index, while the Morisita-Horn index served to gauge how similar the tumor and blood repertoires were. The public reads were run again by TCRdb, first through fastp at Q25 and then through MiXCR, and only productive beta chains were kept. Clone size and V and J calls follow TCRdb, not the original study. The sample profile shows about 42,000 clones; roughly an eighth of them were found once. Approximately 9.1% of the sample rests with the top ten.

This sample is part of a study of metastatic and nonmetastatic thyroid tumors (dated by TCRdb to 2019 to 2021). About the study as a whole: Repertoires from peripheral blood and from tumor or nodule tissue samples of malignant and benign thyroid patients were compared. Paper-wide results and their limitations: In both blood and tumor samples, TCR beta diversity was reported to be significantly higher in malignant tumors than in benign nodules.

The CDR3 holds 12 amino acids from the cysteine to the phenylalanine. Of all the DNA, just the CDR3 is kept, 36 bases in frame from base 1. Taken from the germline V gene, the CDR1 and CDR2 loops are MDHEN and SYDVKM. Before undergoing thyroid surgery, none of the patients had been given any kind of treatment. The study retrospectively analysed patient clinical samples collected from about 2011 to 2018 using T-cell receptor beta sequencing. This TCR was sampled from a male donor with papillary thyroid cancer or a benign thyroid nodule (not recorded which). Some clones in this sample may be carry-over from other donors' samples. The V and J segments used are TRBV28 and TRBJ2-7; perhaps TRBD1 is the D gene, with 6 bases matching. Sequencing input: blood. In nucleotide form, the sequence is TGTGCCATCCGTACAGGGAACTACCAGCAGTACTTC. Translation gives CAIRTGNYQQYF.